This entry is about one T cell receptor beta chain. Its antigen remains unidentified. Germline V gene sequence: CDR1 SGHKS, CDR2 YYEKEE (reference sequence). This CDR3 comprises 17 residues. The J segment lost 2 bases and the V segment lost 5 bases, leaving 14 bases of the junction unmatched. Unstimulated Tregs (CD4+CD25+CD127-) and CD4+CD25- non-Tregs were sorted from PBMCs. Here immunoSEQ multiplex PCR was the method, and the copy in TCRdb shows in-frame clones only, minus some. The sample yields more than 90,000 clones, 85% to 95% seen once. These data originate in a study of Tregs in tolerant kidney transplant recipients. Findings and limits, study-wide: Few patients were studied, so findings need validation in larger groups.

The sample comprised CD4+ T cells from blood. V usage is TRBV5-5 and J usage is TRBJ2-5; 8 bases are shared with TRBD2. This receptor was identified in a human donor in good health. The CDR3 bases are TGTGCCAGCAGGCCCACCTACAGGACTAGCCTACAAGAGACCCAGTACTTC. Its protein is CASRPTYRTSLQETQYF.